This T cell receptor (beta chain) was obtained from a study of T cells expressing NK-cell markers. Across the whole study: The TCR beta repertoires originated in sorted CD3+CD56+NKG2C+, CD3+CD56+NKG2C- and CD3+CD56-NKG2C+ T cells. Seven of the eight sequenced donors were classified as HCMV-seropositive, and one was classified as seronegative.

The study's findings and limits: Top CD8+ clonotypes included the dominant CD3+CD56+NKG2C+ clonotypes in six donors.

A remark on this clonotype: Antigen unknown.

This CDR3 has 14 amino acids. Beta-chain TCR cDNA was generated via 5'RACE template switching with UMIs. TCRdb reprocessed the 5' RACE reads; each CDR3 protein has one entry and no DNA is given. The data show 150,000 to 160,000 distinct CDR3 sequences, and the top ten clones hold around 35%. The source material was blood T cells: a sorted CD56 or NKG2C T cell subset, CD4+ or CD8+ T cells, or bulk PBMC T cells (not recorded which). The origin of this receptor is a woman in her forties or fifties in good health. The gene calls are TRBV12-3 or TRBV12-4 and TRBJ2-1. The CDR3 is CASSFGAPYNEQFF.